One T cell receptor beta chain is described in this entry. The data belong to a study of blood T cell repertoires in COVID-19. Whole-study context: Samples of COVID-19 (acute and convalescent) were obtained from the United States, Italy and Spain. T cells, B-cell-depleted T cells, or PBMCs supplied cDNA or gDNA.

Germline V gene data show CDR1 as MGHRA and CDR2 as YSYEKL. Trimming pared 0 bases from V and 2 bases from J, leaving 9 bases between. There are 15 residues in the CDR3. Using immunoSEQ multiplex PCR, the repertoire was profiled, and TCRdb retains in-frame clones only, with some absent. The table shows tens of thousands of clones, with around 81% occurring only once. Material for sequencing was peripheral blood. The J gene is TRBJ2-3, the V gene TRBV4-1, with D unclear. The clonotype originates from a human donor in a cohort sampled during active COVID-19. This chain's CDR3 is CASSQEAGFTDTQYF. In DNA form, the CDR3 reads TGCGCCAGCAGCCAAGAAGCAGGCTTCACAGATACGCAGTATTTT.